This paragraph covers one T cell receptor beta chain sequence. Sequenced by immunoSEQ multiplex PCR; TCRdb stores in-frame clones only, minus some. The sample lists under 45,000 clones, around 81% occurring once. This specimen belongs to a study of blood T cell repertoires in COVID-19. The CDR3 consists of 16 residues. With 2 bases clipped from V and 1 base from J, the junction kept 6 bases outside the gene matches. CDR1 is SGHVS, CDR2 FQNEAQ, per germline. This TCR was recovered from a human donor in a cohort sampled during active COVID-19. The specimen sequenced was peripheral blood. The chain links TRBV7-8 to TRBJ2-7; 9 positions agree with TRBD1. The CDR3 DNA is TGTGCCAGCAGCTTACCATCGGGACAGGGTTCCTACGAGCAGTACTTC. This codes for CASSLPSGQGSYEQYF.